Listed below are T cell receptor beta chains from one sample, sequenced in a study of shared clonotypes between healthy human individuals. Libraries were prepared by immunoSEQ multiplex PCR; TCRdb keeps only in-frame clonotypes and omits some of them. The sample consists of 450,000 to 550,000 clones, 79% of them appearing once. Sequencing was performed on PBMCs. The receptors shown here come from a woman aged 40-49 years in good health. Some clones in this sample may be carry-over from other donors' samples. The CDR3 runs from the conserved cysteine through the conserved F or W. D genes are given only for firm matches. The size field is filled for only some rows; it gives once, few, many or a size class.

V gene	J gene	D gene	clone size	CDR3 DNA	CDR3 protein
TRBV5-1	TRBJ1-1	NA	few	TGCGCCAGCCCCTATGGGACCGAGAACACTGAAGCTTTCTTT	CASPYGTENTEAFF
TRBV19	TRBJ2-3	TRBD2	NA	TGTGCCAGTAGTATGAGGACTAGCGGTAGCACAGATACGCAGTATTTT	CASSMRTSGSTDTQYF
TRBV6-1	TRBJ2-1	NA	NA	TGTGCCAGCACCCTCGAGGGAGACTACAATGAGCAGTTCTTC	CASTLEGDYNEQFF
TRBV15	TRBJ2-3	NA	NA	TGTGCCACCAGCAGAGATTTCCCCGGACAGACTAGCACAGATACGCAGTATTTT	CATSRDFPGQTSTDTQYF
TRBV6-1	TRBJ2-1	TRBD1	once	TGTGCCAGCAGGTATTCGACAGGGCCCTCCCATGAGCAGTTCTTC	CASRYSTGPSHEQFF
TRBV30	TRBJ1-1	TRBD1	NA	TGTGCCGGAACAGGGGTGGCTGAAGCTTTCTTT	CAGTGVAEAFF
TRBV5-1	TRBJ2-3	TRBD2	NA	TGCGCCAGCGGTGGGACTAGCGGGGAATACACAGATACGCAGTATTTT	CASGGTSGEYTDTQYF
TRBV5-1	TRBJ2-7	NA	NA	TGCGCCAGCAGTTCCGAAATCGGTACAGAGCAGTACTTC	CASSSEIGTEQYF
TRBV19	TRBJ1-1	TRBD1	NA	TGTGCCAGTAGTGACAGGGGGCGTAGTGAGGACCGGAACACTGAAGCTTTCTTT	CASSDRGRSEDRNTEAFF
TRBV30	TRBJ2-6	NA	NA	TGTGCCTGGAGTGAGACGGTTTCTGGGGCCAACGTCCTGACTTTC	CAWSETVSGANVLTF
TRBV5-1	TRBJ2-3	NA	NA	TGCGCCAGCAGCTTGGGTGGGGGACTCGACACAGATACGCAGTATTTT	CASSLGGGLDTDTQYF
TRBV5-4	TRBJ1-2	TRBD1	NA	TGTGCCAGCAGCTTAGGGGGAGGACAGGGCTATGGCTACACCTTC	CASSLGGGQGYGYTF
TRBV7-3	TRBJ2-5	TRBD2	NA	TGTGCCAGCAGCCATGGCCTAGCGGGAGAGACCCAGTACTTC	CASSHGLAGETQYF
TRBV30	TRBJ1-1	TRBD1	NA	TGTGCCTGCATCCCGGGACAGCTGAACACTGAAGCTTTCTTT	CACIPGQLNTEAFF
TRBV5-1	TRBJ1-5	NA	NA	TGCGCCAGCAGCTTGTCTTGGGGGCAGCCCCAGCATTTT	CASSLSWGQPQHF
TRBV5-1	TRBJ2-3	TRBD1	once	TGCGCCAGCAGCTCTACAGGGGGCCCAGGGGGCGATACGCAGTATTTT	CASSSTGGPGGDTQYF
TRBV2	TRBJ1-5	NA	few	TGTGCCAGCGCGTTTTCCGGCAATCAGCCCCAGCATTTT	CASAFSGNQPQHF
TRBV10-3	TRBJ1-1	NA	few	TGTGCCATCAGTGAGACACATATGAACACTGAAGCTTTCTTT	CAISETHMNTEAFF
TRBV7-9	TRBJ2-5	TRBD2	NA	TGTGCCAGCAGCAGGCGACGACTAGCGGGAGCTGAGACCCAGTACTTC	CASSRRRLAGAETQYF
TRBV18	TRBJ2-5	NA	NA	TGTGCCAGCTCACTCGGGGATGAGACCCAGTACTTC	CASSLGDETQYF
TRBV28	TRBJ2-7	NA	NA	TGTGCCAGCAGAAGGACTCAGAACTACGAGCAGTACTTC	CASRRTQNYEQYF
TRBV9	TRBJ2-1	TRBD2	NA	TGTGCCAGCAGCGTAGCTGGGACTAGCGGGAGGTACAATGAGCAGTTCTTC	CASSVAGTSGRYNEQFF
TRBV6-1	TRBJ2-6	NA	NA	TGTGCCAGCAGTGAACTCCAGAACTCTGGGGCCAACGTCCTGACTTTC	CASSELQNSGANVLTF
TRBV28	TRBJ2-7	TRBD2	NA	TGTGCCAGCAGACCAAGCGGGATAAACTCCTACGAGCAGTACTTC	CASRPSGINSYEQYF
TRBV5-1	TRBJ2-7	NA	NA	TGCGCCAGCAGCCGGGATGGGGGGCAAACCTACGAGCAGTACTTC	CASSRDGGQTYEQYF
TRBV10-1	TRBJ2-3	TRBD2	NA	TGCGCCAGCAAGACTAGCGGGACCCCAGATACGCAGTATTTT	CASKTSGTPDTQYF
TRBV5-6	TRBJ2-1	NA	NA	TGTGCCAGCAGACGCCGAGAAAATGAGCAGTTCTTC	CASRRRENEQFF
TRBV28	TRBJ1-5	NA	NA	TGTGCCAGCAGACCTCGAGGGCGAGGCAATCAGCCCCAGCATTTT	CASRPRGRGNQPQHF
TRBV5-1	TRBJ1-6	NA	few	TGCGCCAGCAGGTACGCCGCGGGGGCCAGCTCCTATAATTCACCCCTCCACTTT	CASRYAAGASSYNSPLHF
TRBV7-9	TRBJ1-3	NA	NA	TGTGCCAGCAGCTTAGGACGGATCTCTGGAAACACCATATATTTT	CASSLGRISGNTIYF
TRBV6-4	TRBJ2-1	NA	NA	TGTGCCAGCAGTGAAGAGTTCTCAGGGCGTATCGATGAGCAGTTCTTC	CASSEEFSGRIDEQFF
TRBV28	TRBJ1-2	TRBD1	once	TGTGCCAGCAGTCCCGGGGGGACAGGGGATATCTATGGCTACACCTTC	CASSPGGTGDIYGYTF
TRBV7-3	TRBJ2-2	NA	NA	TGTGCCAGCAGCTTAGTGGACACCGGGGAGCTGTTTTTT	CASSLVDTGELFF
TRBV11-3	TRBJ2-3	NA	NA	TGTGCCAGCAGCTTAGGCGGCGGTGGGGGTTCCGTGCGGACAGATACGCAGTATTTT	CASSLGGGGGSVRTDTQYF
TRBV11-1	TRBJ2-3	TRBD2	NA	TGTGCCAGCAGCTCGAGGACTAGCGGGATCTCAGATACGCAGTATTTT	CASSSRTSGISDTQYF